The 14 T cell receptor beta chains below come from one sample, sequenced in a study of cytomegalovirus exposure and HLA in healthy donors. 60 Vbeta and 13 Jbeta primers were used in PCR. The repertoire was sequenced with immunoSEQ multiplex PCR; TCRdb's copy has only in-frame clones and lacks some. This sample has 130,000 or so clones; around 78% occur once, and the top ten carry about 1.6%. The sequencing input was PBMCs. All receptors come from a young woman in good health and CMV-seronegative.

The rearrangement links TRBV25-1 to TRBJ2-5, with 8 bases that match TRBD2. V shed 4 bases, J shed 5 bases, and the junction held 9 bases outside the gene matches. This CDR3 has 15 residues. Germline assignment: CDR1 MGHDK and CDR2 SYGVNS. CDR3 nucleotide sequence: TGTGCCAGCAGTGTCCGGGAGGGTCGGGGGGAGACCCAGTACTTC. It specifies CASSVREGRGETQYF. The variable domain in full, completed from reference TRBV25-1 and TRBJ2-5, reads EADIYQTPRYLVIGTGKKITLECSQTMGHDKMYWYQQDPGMELHLIHYSYGVNSTEKGDLSSESTVSRIRTEHFPLTLESARPSHTSQYLCASSVREGRGETQYFGPGTRLLVL.

The chain couples TRBV5-6 to TRBJ2-3, with D possibly being TRBD1 (6 bases). Per the germline V gene, CDR1 is SGHDT and CDR2 is YYEEEE. Deletions cut 7 bases from V and 6 bases from J, with 9 bases between. The CDR3 covers 11 residues. The CDR3 spells CASGTRDTQYF. CDR3 coding DNA: TGTGCCAGCGGGACAAGGGATACGCAGTATTTT.

The V call is TRBV2, the J call TRBJ2-7, with 9 nucleotides matching TRBD1. There are 13 residues in the CDR3. CDR1 SNHLY and CDR2 FYNNEI come from the germline V gene. Unmatched junction bases numbered 5, after V lost 6 bases and J lost 5 bases. The CDR3 loop reads CASRATGGNEQYF. The CDR3 DNA sequence: TGTGCCAGCAGGGCTACAGGGGGCAACGAGCAGTACTTC. Full variable domain (rest looked up from reference TRBV2 and TRBJ2-7): EPEVTQTPSHQVTQMGQEVILRCVPISNHLYFYWYRQILGQKVEFLVSFYNNEISEKSEIFDDQFSVERPDGSNFTLKIRSTKLEDSAMYFCASRATGGNEQYFGPGTRLTVT.

The J gene is TRBJ1-2, the V gene TRBV28, with TRBD1 identical over 12 bases. CDR3 length: 15 amino acids. In germline, CDR1 is MDHEN, CDR2 SYDVKM. V shed 6 bases, J shed 7 bases, and the junction held 9 bases outside the gene matches. For the CDR3, the DNA is TGTGCCAGCAGAGGGACAGGGGGCACTTCTGCTGGCTACACCTTC. As protein: CASRGTGGTSAGYTF.

This clone was recorded once. J is TRBJ2-2 and V is TRBV10-1; 7 nucleotides align to TRBD2. The germline V gene has CDR1 WNHNN and CDR2 SYGVQD (reference sequence). The V and J ends lost 3 bases and 4 bases, in that order; junction bases with no gene match: 2. The CDR3 contains 14 residues. CDR3 amino acids: CASSDPSGTGELFF. CDR3 bases: TGCGCCAGCAGTGACCCTAGCGGCACCGGGGAGCTGTTTTTT.

This clone was picked up one time. This rearrangement joins TRBV27 to TRBJ1-1; maybe TRBD1 (5 bases). Deletions cut 5 bases from V and 3 bases from J, with 16 bases between. CDR3 length equals 15 residues. In germline, CDR1 is MNHEY, CDR2 SMNVEV (reference sequence). DNA for the CDR3: TGTGCCAGCAGTCCTTCTTCAGGGTTGGACACTGAAGCTTTCTTT. Encoded protein: CASSPSSGLDTEAFF.

This clone is labeled medium-sized. V gene TRBV6-4 combines with J gene TRBJ2-1; tentative D call: TRBD2 (6 bases). The germline V gene has CDR1 MRHNA and CDR2 SNTAGT. CDR3 size: 15 residues. The V gene lost 4 bases and the J gene lost 0 bases, with 10 bases spanning the gap. CDR3 nucleotide sequence: TGTGCCAGCAGTGCGGGAGAAGGCTCCTACAATGAGCAGTTCTTC. This encodes CASSAGEGSYNEQFF.

The rearrangement joins TRBV11-3 to TRBJ2-7, with 8 bases identical to TRBD2. Germline V CDR1 and CDR2: SGHNT, YENEEA. This CDR3 region has 14 residues. V trimming: 9 bases; J trimming: 4 bases; junction bases outside the gene matches: 11. As DNA, the CDR3 is TGTGCCAGAGGGGGAGCGGGAGAAGGATACGAGCAGTACTTC. Translated: CARGGAGEGYEQYF.

The chain recombines TRBV19 with TRBJ2-5; 13 nucleotides align to TRBD2. Germline-derived CDR1 and CDR2 are LNHDA and SQIVND (reference sequence). V lost 6 bases to trimming and J lost 3 bases; unmatched junction nucleotides: 7. The CDR3 is made up of 16 amino acids. The CDR3: CASSPIGTSGKETQYF. In DNA form, the CDR3 reads TGTGCCAGTAGCCCCATCGGGACTAGCGGGAAAGAGACCCAGTACTTC.

The chain links TRBV7-8 to TRBJ2-2; D gene unclear. CDR3 length equals 15 residues. CDR1 and CDR2 from the germline V gene are SGHVS and FQNEAQ. Trimming stripped 5 bases from V and 1 base from J, with 11 bases between. CDR3: CASSPRLQNTGELFF. CDR3 DNA: TGTGCCAGCAGCCCGAGGCTGCAGAACACCGGGGAGCTGTTTTTT.

This clone was seen only a few times. The V gene is TRBV2, the J gene TRBJ2-3; TRBD2 is a possible D gene (6 bases). CDR1 and CDR2 (germline): SNHLY, FYNNEI. The V gene lost 9 bases and the J gene lost 2 bases, with 12 bases spanning the gap. This CDR3 spans 13 amino acids. The CDR3: CARGGYLTDTQYF. The CDR3 DNA reads TGTGCCAGGGGGGGTTACCTCACAGATACGCAGTATTTT.

This chain joins TRBV25-1 and TRBJ2-1; 10 bases agree with TRBD2. Germline CDR1 reads MGHDK; CDR2 reads SYGVNS. The CDR3 runs to 13 residues. Germline trimming cut 2 bases from V and 9 bases from J; bases unmatched to any gene: 1. CDR3 sequence reads: CASSEASGGEQFF. The CDR3 DNA is TGTGCCAGCAGTGAAGCTAGCGGGGGTGAGCAGTTCTTC. Filled out from reference TRBV25-1 and TRBJ2-1, the complete variable domain reads EADIYQTPRYLVIGTGKKITLECSQTMGHDKMYWYQQDPGMELHLIHYSYGVNSTEKGDLSSESTVSRIRTEHFPLTLESARPSHTSQYLCASSEASGGEQFFGPGTRLTVL.

This chain links TRBV6-5 with TRBJ1-3, with 10 bases identical to TRBD1. CDR1 and CDR2 from the germline V gene are MNHEY and SVGAGI. CDR3 length: 15 residues. The V gene end was trimmed by 6 bases and the J gene end by 4 bases; junction bases not matched to a gene: 6. DNA for the CDR3: TGTGCCAGCAGCCTTCGACAGGGGGCAGGAAACACCATATATTTT. Translating it yields CASSLRQGAGNTIYF.

V gene TRBV4-2 combines with J gene TRBJ2-1; perhaps TRBD2 as D (7 bases). CDR1 and CDR2 (germline): LGHNA, YNFKEQ. Trimming left V 4 bases short and J 1 base short, with 17 bases between. The CDR3 loop spans 17 amino acids. CDR3 residues: CASSRLPGGDSYNEQFF. The CDR3 coding sequence is TGTGCCAGCAGCCGCCTACCGGGGGGCGATTCCTACAATGAGCAGTTCTTC.